The T cell receptor beta chain under discussion was sequenced for a study of T cells after yellow fever vaccination. TCR cDNA was made by 5'RACE template switching, adding a universal primer site and UMIs. One entry per CDR3 protein results from TCRdb running MiXCR on the 5' RACE reads. Here the sample spans 100,000 to 150,000 distinct CDR3 sequences, about 7% being singletons. The V end was cut by 5 bases, the J end by 5 bases, with 13 bases between. The germline gives CDR1 SEHNR, CDR2 FQNEAQ (reference sequence). The CDR3 is 14 amino acids. Overall study findings and caveats: Among primary-vaccination clones, most reappeared after the booster, at 96% for CD4 and 88% for CD8. Though it reached lower strength, the secondary response hit its peak faster, day 5 versus 15. Relatively few clonotypes were ones that appeared in both CD4 and CD8 compartments.

This clonotype came up many times. Antigen specificity is unknown. The genes are TRBV7-9 and TRBJ2-1; weak D call: TRBD1 (6 bases). The clonotype comes from a man in his late teens or twenties who received the YFV17D yellow fever vaccine. Specimen: CD4+ T cells sorted from PBMCs, collected around 10 days after the first yellow fever vaccination. In DNA, the CDR3 is TGTGCCAGCAGCATACAGGACAGAAACAATGAGCAGTTCTTC. This codes for CASSIQDRNNEQFF.